This is a list of T cell receptor beta chains from one sample in a study of CD8 T cells in Susac syndrome. MiXCR was run by TCRdb on the immunoSEQ multiplex PCR reads, yielding one entry per CDR3 protein. The sample has about 100,000 distinct CDR3 sequences, just under 95% seen once; the top ten hold roughly 0.32%. Sequences were obtained from CD8+ T cells from PBMCs. Receptors were obtained from a human donor in good health. Each CDR3 is given with its conserved first and last residue. The D gene is left open where the match is weak. Size is omitted from some rows. Given values are once, few, many or a class for expanded clones.

j_call: TRBJ1-2
clone_size: -
v_call: TRBV7-9
d_call: -
cdr3_aa: CASITGNYGYTF
cdr3_nt: TGTGCCAGCATCACAGGGAACTATGGCTACACCTTC

j_call: TRBJ2-7
clone_size: -
v_call: TRBV6-1
d_call: TRBD1
cdr3_aa: CASSPKATGVYEQYF
cdr3_nt: TGTGCCAGCAGTCCGAAGGCGACAGGGGTGTACGAGCAGTACTTC

j_call: TRBJ2-7
clone_size: -
v_call: TRBV18
d_call: -
cdr3_aa: CASSPESYEQYF
cdr3_nt: TGTGCCAGCTCACCGGAGTCCTACGAGCAGTACTTC

j_call: TRBJ2-7
clone_size: -
v_call: TRBV19
d_call: TRBD1
cdr3_aa: CASGHGQASPYEQYF
cdr3_nt: TGTGCCAGCGGACATGGACAGGCGTCGCCCTACGAGCAGTACTTC

j_call: TRBJ1-1
clone_size: -
v_call: TRBV9
d_call: -
cdr3_aa: CASSPDGSNTEAFF
cdr3_nt: TGTGCCAGCAGCCCCGACGGATCGAACACTGAAGCTTTCTTT

j_call: TRBJ2-7
clone_size: -
v_call: TRBV6-1
d_call: TRBD2
cdr3_aa: CASSAAGGPFEQYF
cdr3_nt: TGTGCCAGCAGTGCGGCGGGGGGCCCTTTCGAGCAGTACTTC

j_call: TRBJ1-4
clone_size: -
v_call: TRBV2
d_call: -
cdr3_aa: CASSISGALNEKLFF
cdr3_nt: TGTGCCAGCAGTATTTCGGGGGCCCTGAATGAAAAACTGTTTTTT

j_call: TRBJ1-1
clone_size: -
v_call: TRBV6-4
d_call: -
cdr3_aa: CASSESGGASTEAFF
cdr3_nt: TGTGCCAGCAGTGAGTCTGGGGGCGCGAGCACTGAAGCTTTCTTT

j_call: TRBJ1-2
clone_size: -
v_call: TRBV2
d_call: -
cdr3_aa: CASSAGQLYGYTF
cdr3_nt: TGTGCCAGCAGCGCCGGACAGTTATATGGCTACACCTTC

j_call: TRBJ1-1
clone_size: -
v_call: TRBV10-2
d_call: -
cdr3_aa: CASSTDGRAFF
cdr3_nt: TGCGCCAGCAGTACCGACGGCCGGGCTTTCTTT

j_call: TRBJ2-7
clone_size: -
v_call: TRBV6-1
d_call: TRBD1
cdr3_aa: CATGDPYTYEQYF
cdr3_nt: TGTGCGACAGGGGACCCATACACCTACGAGCAGTACTTC

j_call: TRBJ1-1
clone_size: -
v_call: TRBV3-1
d_call: -
cdr3_aa: CASSQVPEQGGSEAFF
cdr3_nt: TGTGCCAGCAGCCAAGTTCCCGAACAGGGAGGGTCGGAAGCTTTCTTT

j_call: TRBJ2-3
clone_size: -
v_call: TRBV7-9
d_call: -
cdr3_aa: CASSPRPDTQYF
cdr3_nt: TGTGCCAGCAGCCCTAGGCCAGATACGCAGTATTTT

j_call: TRBJ1-1
clone_size: -
v_call: TRBV12-3/TRBV12-4
d_call: -
cdr3_aa: CASRRPGGTEAFF
cdr3_nt: TGTGCCAGCAGACGACCCGGAGGTACTGAAGCTTTCTTT

j_call: TRBJ2-2
clone_size: -
v_call: TRBV2
d_call: TRBD1
cdr3_aa: CASSEARDSANTGELFF
cdr3_nt: TGTGCCAGCAGTGAAGCCCGGGACAGTGCGAACACCGGGGAGCTGTTTTTT

j_call: TRBJ1-1
clone_size: -
v_call: TRBV13
d_call: TRBD1
cdr3_aa: CASSSQTGGTEAFF
cdr3_nt: TGTGCCAGCAGTTCTCAGACAGGGGGGACTGAAGCTTTCTTT

j_call: TRBJ2-7
clone_size: -
v_call: TRBV3-1
d_call: TRBD1
cdr3_aa: CASRQGSNEQYF
cdr3_nt: TGTGCCAGCCGACAGGGGTCTAACGAGCAGTACTTC

j_call: TRBJ2-3
clone_size: -
v_call: TRBV11-3
d_call: TRBD1
cdr3_aa: CASSLAAGQGATDTQYF
cdr3_nt: TGTGCCAGCAGCTTAGCGGCGGGACAGGGGGCAACAGATACGCAGTATTTT

j_call: TRBJ2-5
clone_size: -
v_call: TRBV7-9
d_call: -
cdr3_aa: CASRREGTQETQYF
cdr3_nt: TGTGCCAGCAGGAGAGAAGGAACTCAAGAGACCCAGTACTTC

j_call: TRBJ1-1
clone_size: -
v_call: TRBV19
d_call: -
cdr3_aa: CASSMGDPGDLGTEAFF
cdr3_nt: TGTGCCAGTAGTATGGGGGACCCAGGCGACTTGGGCACTGAAGCTTTCTTT

j_call: TRBJ2-1
clone_size: -
v_call: TRBV12-3/TRBV12-4
d_call: -
cdr3_aa: CASRGTATSSYNEQFF
cdr3_nt: TGTGCCAGCAGGGGGACCGCTACGAGCTCCTACAATGAGCAGTTCTTC

j_call: TRBJ2-2
clone_size: -
v_call: TRBV9
d_call: -
cdr3_aa: CASSGPMNTGELFF
cdr3_nt: TGTGCCAGCAGCGGCCCAATGAACACCGGGGAGCTGTTTTTT

j_call: TRBJ2-7
clone_size: -
v_call: TRBV7-9
d_call: -
cdr3_aa: CASSYGTPLEQYF
cdr3_nt: TGTGCCAGCAGTTATGGGACACCCCTCGAGCAGTACTTC

j_call: TRBJ2-7
clone_size: -
v_call: TRBV6-1
d_call: TRBD1
cdr3_aa: CASSEETGGSYEQYF
cdr3_nt: TGTGCCAGCAGTGAAGAGACAGGGGGATCCTACGAGCAGTACTTC

j_call: TRBJ2-7
clone_size: -
v_call: TRBV20-1
d_call: -
cdr3_aa: CSARAWVSYEQYF
cdr3_nt: TGCAGTGCTAGAGCCTGGGTTTCCTACGAGCAGTACTTC

j_call: TRBJ2-7
clone_size: few
v_call: TRBV5-6
d_call: -
cdr3_aa: CASSLGGSHEQYF
cdr3_nt: TGTGCCAGCAGCTTGGGGGGGAGCCACGAGCAGTACTTC